This is a list of T cell receptor beta chains from one sample in a study of blood T cells in healthy people across ages. TCRdb re-derived calls from the 5' RACE reads in MiXCR, one entry per CDR3 protein. Here the sample spans 950,000 to 1,200,000 distinct CDR3 sequences, more than 30% being singletons. Sample: blood. The receptor set was obtained from a man between 18 and 29 years old in good health. CDR3s include the opening cysteine and the closing phenylalanine or tryptophan. Rows give clone size only sometimes, using once, few, many, or a class for an expanded clone.

v_call cdr3_length clone_size cdr3_aa
TRBV12-3/TRBV12-4 12 few CASSFWGAEAFF
TRBV5-1 15 . CASRGTGGLSYEQYF
TRBV7-2 14 few CASSFRQPSYEQYF
TRBV10-3 12 . CVINRDDYGYTF
TRBV14 13 few CASSRRLGDTQYF
TRBV20-1 12 few CSARDQPDTQYF
TRBV30 13 . CAWSGQAYNEQFF
TRBV7-9 14 few CASSLGGLNYEQYF
TRBV27 13 few CASSLTVRSPLHF
TRBV28 15 . CASSSMTEVTSEAFF
TRBV6-5 15 . CTSSPGLPYEETQYF
TRBV10-3 16 few CAIKGAPAGENYGYTF
TRBV10-3 13 few CAITGDSPYGYTF
TRBV29-1 14 . CSVESVVAVTEAFF
TRBV5-1 14 . CASSRTGRGYEQYF
TRBV10-3 12 . CAISKTGYDQYF
TRBV7-8 13 . CASRPRGPQTQYF
TRBV5-1 13 . CASSLALDYEQFF
TRBV5-5 13 . CASETRQNTEAFF
TRBV5-1 15 . CASSTGQGDTGELFF
TRBV2 14 . CASSSTANTDTQYF
TRBV12-5 14 . CASGLGGREETQYF
TRBV4-3 15 many CASSQVPGTHYEQYF
TRBV3-1 16 . CASSQAGTGSYNEQFF